A single sample gave rise to the 9 T cell receptor beta chains below, sequenced in a study of cytomegalovirus exposure and HLA in healthy donors. It was with 60 Vbeta and 13 Jbeta primers that the PCR ran. Data came from immunoSEQ multiplex PCR; TCRdb stores just in-frame clones and leaves some out. Of 150,000 to 200,000 clones listed, roughly 85% are singletons. Source material: PBMCs. These receptors were collected from a man aged 40-49 years in good health and CMV-seronegative.

The J gene is TRBJ2-7, the V gene TRBV19, with 13 bases that match TRBD2. V dropped 3 bases and J dropped 2; count of bases not matched to a gene: 4. Looked up from germline, CDR1 is LNHDA and CDR2 is SQIVND (reference sequence). CDR3 length equals 16 residues. The CDR3 bases are TGTGCCAGTAGTATCTCGACTAGCGGGGGGACCTACGAGCAGTACTTC. Its translation is CASSISTSGGTYEQYF.

The CDR3 sequence: CASSLAWTSDTQYF. In DNA form, the CDR3 reads TGCGCCAGCAGCTTAGCATGGACTTCAGATACGCAGTATTTT. This sequence joins TRBV5-1 and TRBJ2-3; a possible D gene is TRBD2 (5 bases). This CDR3 comprises 14 residues. Trimming stripped 2 bases from V and 4 bases from J, with 11 bases between. Germline CDR1 is SGHRS and CDR2 is YFSETQ. The full variable domain, with the rest looked up from reference TRBV5-1 and TRBJ2-3, is KAGVTQTPRYLIKTRGQQVTLSCSPISGHRSVSWYQQTPGQGLQFLFEYFSETQRNKGNFPGRFSGRQFSNSRSEMNVSTLELGDSALYLCASSLAWTSDTQYFGPGTRLTVL.

J is TRBJ2-5 and V is TRBV6-6, with TRBD2 as a possible D gene (6 bases). The tail of the sequence fits TRBJ2-7 better, so the J call may be wrong. This CDR3 spans 13 amino acids. Germline lookup yields CDR1 MNHNY and CDR2 SVGAGI (reference sequence). The CDR3 DNA reads TGTGCCAGCAGGACGGGACTCCTCTACGAGCAGTACTTC. The encoded protein is CASRTGLLYEQYF.

This sequence joins TRBV6-1 and TRBJ2-2, with 9 bases fitting TRBD2. The CDR3 spans 17 residues. Germline V gives CDR1 MNHNS, CDR2 SASEGT. V was pared by 4 bases and J by 1 base, with 7 bases of the junction left unmatched. CDR3 sequence (DNA): TGTGCCAGCAGTGTGGAGAGAGCGGGGGGGAACACCGGGGAGCTGTTTTTT. Amino acid sequence: CASSVERAGGNTGELFF.

The rearrangement uses TRBV9 and TRBJ2-3, with D hard to call. The V and J ends lost 2 bases and 1 base respectively, with 11 bases between them. Germline loops: CDR1 SGDLS, CDR2 YYNGEE. This CDR3 has 15 amino acids. In nucleotides, the CDR3 is TGTGCCAGCAGCGTCGGCCGGGTGGGCACAGATACGCAGTATTTT. It codes for CASSVGRVGTDTQYF.

This chain uses TRBV9 with TRBJ2-3; 11 bases align to TRBD2. V dropped 10 bases and J dropped 5; count of bases not matched to a gene: 12. The CDR3 runs 15 residues. Germline V gene sequence: CDR1 SGDLS, CDR2 YYNGEE. The CDR3 DNA reads TGTGCCGGATCCCCCATAGCGGGAGGGGAAGATACGCAGTATTTT. Its translation: CAGSPIAGGEDTQYF.

Only a few counts were recorded for this clone. The gene calls are TRBV21-1 and TRBJ2-3; TRBD2 is taken as the D call from the table, unchecked against the DNA. TRBV21-1 constitutes a pseudogene. This CDR3 region has 17 residues. The CDR3, as DNA: TGTGCCAGCAGCCACAGAGACAAACCCTGGAGGGCAGATACGCAGTATTTT. Translation gives CASSHRDKPWRADTQYF.

This clone has just a few counts. The chain recombines TRBV5-4 with TRBJ2-5, with D tentatively TRBD2 (5 bases). CDR3 length equals 13 residues. The germline V gene has CDR1 SGHNT and CDR2 YYREEE (reference sequence). The V end lost 4 bases, the J end lost 2 bases, and 9 bases lay between the germline ends. The CDR3 is CASSSGGQETQYF. The CDR3 nucleotides are TGTGCCAGCAGCAGCGGAGGACAAGAGACCCAGTACTTC.

CDR3 bases: TGTGCCAGCTCACCCCGGCAGGGGGAGGCGATTGGGAATGAGCAGTTCTTC. Encoded protein: CASSPRQGEAIGNEQFF. The chain carries TRBV18 and TRBJ2-1; weak D call: TRBD1 (7 bases). The germline CDR1 and CDR2 sequences are KGHSH and LQKENI. Trimming took 3 bases from V and 7 from J, leaving 22 bases between them. CDR3 size: 17 residues. Complete variable domain (other parts from reference TRBV18 and TRBJ2-1): NAGVMQNPRHLVRRRGQEARLRCSPMKGHSHVYWYRQLPEEGLKFMVYLQKENIIDESGMPKERFSAEFPKEGPSILRIQQVVRGDSAAYFCASSPRQGEAIGNEQFFGPGTRLTVL.